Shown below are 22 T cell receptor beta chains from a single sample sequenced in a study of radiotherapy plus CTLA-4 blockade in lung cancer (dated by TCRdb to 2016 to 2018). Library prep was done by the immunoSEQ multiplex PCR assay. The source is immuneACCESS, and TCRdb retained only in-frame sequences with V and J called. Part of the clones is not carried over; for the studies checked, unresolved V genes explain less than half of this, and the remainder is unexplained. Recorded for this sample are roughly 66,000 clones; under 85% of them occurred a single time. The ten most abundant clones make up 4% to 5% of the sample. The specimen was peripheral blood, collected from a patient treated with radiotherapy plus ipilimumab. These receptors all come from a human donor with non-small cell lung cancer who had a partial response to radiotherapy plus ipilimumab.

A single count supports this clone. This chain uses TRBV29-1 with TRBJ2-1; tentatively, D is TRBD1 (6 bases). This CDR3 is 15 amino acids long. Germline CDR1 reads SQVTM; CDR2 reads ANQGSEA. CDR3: CSGVGGSSSYNEQFF. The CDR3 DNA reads TGCAGTGGGGTTGGGGGCTCTAGCTCCTACAATGAGCAGTTCTTC.

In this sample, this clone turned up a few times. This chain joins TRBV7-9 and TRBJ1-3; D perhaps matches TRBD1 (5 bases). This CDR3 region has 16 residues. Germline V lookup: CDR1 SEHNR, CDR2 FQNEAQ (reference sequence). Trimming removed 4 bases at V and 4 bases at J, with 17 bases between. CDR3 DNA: TGTGCCAGCAGCTCGCCCCCGGGGGGACGCGGAAACACCATATATTTT. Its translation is CASSSPPGGRGNTIYF.

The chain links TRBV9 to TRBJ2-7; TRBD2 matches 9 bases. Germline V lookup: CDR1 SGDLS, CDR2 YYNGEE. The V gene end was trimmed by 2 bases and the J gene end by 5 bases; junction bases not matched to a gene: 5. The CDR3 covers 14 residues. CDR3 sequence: CASSVGLASDEQYF. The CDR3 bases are TGTGCCAGCAGCGTGGGACTAGCTAGCGACGAGCAGTACTTC.

This CDR3 reads CASSAENRVLNYGYTF. In DNA form, the CDR3 reads TGTGCCAGCAGCGCTGAAAACAGGGTTCTGAACTATGGCTACACCTTC. V gene TRBV9 combines with J gene TRBJ1-2; maybe TRBD1 (6 bases). CDR1 SGDLS and CDR2 YYNGEE come from the germline V gene. CDR3 length: 16 residues. V lost 3 bases and J lost 2, with 17 bases in between.

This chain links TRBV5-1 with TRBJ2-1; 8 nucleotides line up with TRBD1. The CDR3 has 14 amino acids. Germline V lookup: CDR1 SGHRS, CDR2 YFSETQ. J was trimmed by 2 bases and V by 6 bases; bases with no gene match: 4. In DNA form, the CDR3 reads TGCGCCAGCACCGACAGGGGCACCTACAATGAGCAGTTCTTC. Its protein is CASTDRGTYNEQFF.

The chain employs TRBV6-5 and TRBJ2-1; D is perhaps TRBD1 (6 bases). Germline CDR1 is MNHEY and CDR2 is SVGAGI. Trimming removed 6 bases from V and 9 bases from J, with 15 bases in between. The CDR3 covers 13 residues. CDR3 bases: TGTGCCAGCAGCTCTCGAATACAGGGTGAGCAGTTCTTC. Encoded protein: CASSSRIQGEQFF.

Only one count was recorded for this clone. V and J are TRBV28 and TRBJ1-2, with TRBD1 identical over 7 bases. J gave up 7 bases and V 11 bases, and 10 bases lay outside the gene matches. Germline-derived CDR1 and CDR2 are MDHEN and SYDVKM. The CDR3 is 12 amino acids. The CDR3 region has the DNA TGTGCCGGACAGACAGGGTCGATTGGCTACACCTTC. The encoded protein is CAGQTGSIGYTF.

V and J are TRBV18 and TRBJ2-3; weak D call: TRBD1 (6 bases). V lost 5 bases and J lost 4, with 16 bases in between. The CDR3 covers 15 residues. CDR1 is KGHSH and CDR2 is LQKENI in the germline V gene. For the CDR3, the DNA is TGTGCCAGCTCAGTGTCACAGGGTGTGGCAGATACGCAGTATTTT. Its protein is CASSVSQGVADTQYF. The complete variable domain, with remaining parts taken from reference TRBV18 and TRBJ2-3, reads NAGVMQNPRHLVRRRGQEARLRCSPMKGHSHVYWYRQLPEEGLKFMVYLQKENIIDESGMPKERFSAEFPKEGPSILRIQQVVRGDSAAYFCASSVSQGVADTQYFGPGTRLTVL.

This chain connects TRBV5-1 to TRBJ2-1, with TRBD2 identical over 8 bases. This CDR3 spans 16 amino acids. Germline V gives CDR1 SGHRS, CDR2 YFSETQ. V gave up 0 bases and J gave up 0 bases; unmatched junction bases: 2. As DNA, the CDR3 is TGCGCCAGCAGCTTGGCACTAGCGGACTCCTACAATGAGCAGTTCTTC. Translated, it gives CASSLALADSYNEQFF.

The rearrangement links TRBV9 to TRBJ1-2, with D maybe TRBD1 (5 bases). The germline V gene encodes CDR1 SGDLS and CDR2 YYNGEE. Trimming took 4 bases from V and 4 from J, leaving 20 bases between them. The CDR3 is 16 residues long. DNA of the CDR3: TGTGCCAGCAGCTCTGGAGGGGCACCGGGCGGCTATGGCTACACCTTC. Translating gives CASSSGGAPGGYGYTF.

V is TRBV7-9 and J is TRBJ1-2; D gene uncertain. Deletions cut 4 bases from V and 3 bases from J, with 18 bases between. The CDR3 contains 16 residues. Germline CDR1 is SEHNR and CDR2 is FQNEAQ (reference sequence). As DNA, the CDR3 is TGTGCCAGCAGCTCCGTCGAGGCAGTCCTTTACTATGGCTACACCTTC. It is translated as CASSSVEAVLYYGYTF. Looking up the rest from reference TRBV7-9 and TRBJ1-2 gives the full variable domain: DTGVSQNPRHKITKRGQNVTFRCDPISEHNRLYWYRQTLGQGPEFLTYFQNEAQLEKSRLLSDRFSAERPKGSFSTLEIQRTEQGDSAMYLCASSSVEAVLYYGYTFGSGTRLTVV.

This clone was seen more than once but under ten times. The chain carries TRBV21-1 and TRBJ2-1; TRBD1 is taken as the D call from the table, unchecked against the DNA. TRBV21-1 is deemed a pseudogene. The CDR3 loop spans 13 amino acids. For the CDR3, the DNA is TGTGCCAGCAGAGGGGGACGTTACAATGAGCAGTTCTTC. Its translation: CASRGGRYNEQFF.

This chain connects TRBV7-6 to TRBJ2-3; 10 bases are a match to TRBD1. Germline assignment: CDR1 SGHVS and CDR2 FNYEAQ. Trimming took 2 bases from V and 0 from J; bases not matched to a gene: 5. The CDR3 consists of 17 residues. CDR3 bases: TGTGCCAGCAGCTTATATGGGACAGGGGCTAGCACAGATACGCAGTATTTT. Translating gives CASSLYGTGASTDTQYF. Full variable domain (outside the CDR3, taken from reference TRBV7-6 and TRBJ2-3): GAGVSQSPRYKVTKRGQDVALRCDPISGHVSLYWYRQALGQGPEFLTYFNYEAQQDKSGLPNDRFSAERPEGSISTLTIQRTEQRDSAMYRCASSLYGTGASTDTQYFGPGTRLTVL.

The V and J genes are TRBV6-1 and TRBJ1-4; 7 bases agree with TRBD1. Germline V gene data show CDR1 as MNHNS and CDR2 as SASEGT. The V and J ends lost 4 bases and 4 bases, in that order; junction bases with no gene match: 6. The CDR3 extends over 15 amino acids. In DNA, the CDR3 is TGTGCCAGCAGTGGCCGGGACAGCGGTAATGAAAAACTGTTTTTT. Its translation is CASSGRDSGNEKLFF.

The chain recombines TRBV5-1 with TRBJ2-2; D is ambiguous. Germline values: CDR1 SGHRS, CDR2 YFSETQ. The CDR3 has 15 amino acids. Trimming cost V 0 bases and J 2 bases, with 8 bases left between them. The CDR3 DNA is TGCGCCAGCAGCTTGGATCTTATTAACACCGGGGAGCTGTTTTTT. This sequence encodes CASSLDLINTGELFF.

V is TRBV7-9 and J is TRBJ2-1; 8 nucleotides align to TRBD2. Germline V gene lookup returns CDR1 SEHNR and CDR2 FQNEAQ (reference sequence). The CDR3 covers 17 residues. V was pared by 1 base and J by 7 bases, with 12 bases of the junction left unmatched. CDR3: CASSLGELAGPRNEQFF. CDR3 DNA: TGTGCCAGCAGCTTAGGGGAGCTAGCGGGTCCACGGAATGAGCAGTTCTTC.

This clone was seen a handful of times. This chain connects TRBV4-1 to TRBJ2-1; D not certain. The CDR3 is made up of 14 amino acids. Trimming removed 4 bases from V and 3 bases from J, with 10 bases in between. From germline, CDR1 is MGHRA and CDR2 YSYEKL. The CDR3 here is CASSPGYYYNEQFF. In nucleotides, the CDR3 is TGCGCCAGCAGCCCGGGTTACTACTACAATGAGCAGTTCTTC.

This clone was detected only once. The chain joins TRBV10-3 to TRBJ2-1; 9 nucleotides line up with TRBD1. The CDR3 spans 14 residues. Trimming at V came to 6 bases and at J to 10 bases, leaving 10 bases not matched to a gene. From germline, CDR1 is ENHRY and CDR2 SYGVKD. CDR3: CAIRSGTGMGEQFF. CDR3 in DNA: TGTGCCATCAGGTCCGGGACAGGGATGGGGGAGCAGTTCTTC.

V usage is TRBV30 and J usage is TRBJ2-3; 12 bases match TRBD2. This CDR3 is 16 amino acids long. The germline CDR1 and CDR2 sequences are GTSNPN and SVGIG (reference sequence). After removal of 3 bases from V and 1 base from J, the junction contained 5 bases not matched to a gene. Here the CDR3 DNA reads TGTGCCTGGAGACCCCTAGCGGGAGGGGGCACAGATACGCAGTATTTT. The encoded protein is CAWRPLAGGGTDTQYF.

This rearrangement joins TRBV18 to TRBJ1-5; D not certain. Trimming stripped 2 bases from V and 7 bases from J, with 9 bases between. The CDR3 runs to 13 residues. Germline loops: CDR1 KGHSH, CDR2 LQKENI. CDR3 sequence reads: CASSPDVGQPQHF. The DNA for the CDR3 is TGTGCCAGCTCACCAGATGTGGGCCAGCCCCAGCATTTT.

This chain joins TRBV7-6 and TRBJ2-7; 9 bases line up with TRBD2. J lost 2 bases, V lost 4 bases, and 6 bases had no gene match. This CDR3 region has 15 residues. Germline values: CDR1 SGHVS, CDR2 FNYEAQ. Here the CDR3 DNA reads TGTGCCAGCAGCTCGACTAGCGGTCCTACCTACGAGCAGTACTTC. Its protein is CASSSTSGPTYEQYF.

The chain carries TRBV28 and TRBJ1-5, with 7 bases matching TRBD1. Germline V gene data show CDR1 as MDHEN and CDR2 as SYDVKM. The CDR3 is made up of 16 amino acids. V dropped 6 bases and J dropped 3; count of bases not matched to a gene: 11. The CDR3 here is CASRTRQGGYNQPQHF. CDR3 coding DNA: TGTGCCAGCAGGACTCGACAGGGAGGTTACAATCAGCCCCAGCATTTT. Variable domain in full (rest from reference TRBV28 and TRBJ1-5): DVKVTQSSRYLVKRTGEKVFLECVQDMDHENMFWYRQDPGLGLRLIYFSYDVKMKEKGDIPEGYSVSREKKERFSLILESASTNQTSMYLCASRTRQGGYNQPQHFGDGTRLSIL.